The T cell receptor (beta chain) described here comes from a study of vaccination effects on CD4 cells after COVID-19 (dated by TCRdb to 2021 to 2024). Concerning the study at large: Each participant got two doses of an mRNA SARS-CoV-2 vaccine, either BNT162b2 or mRNA-1273. The study compared SARS-CoV-2 spike-specific CD4+ TCR repertoires before and after mRNA vaccination in COVID-19 convalescent patients and infection-naive vaccine recipients. The full study included ten to eleven COVID-19 convalescent patients and several SARS-CoV-2-naive healthy vaccine recipients. Cultures from other donors in the study were sequenced using the Oncomine TCR Beta short-read assay on an Illumina iSeq 100. The paper as a whole reports these results and caveats: Limitations of the study were the small number of convalescent patients and the absence of early post-infection timepoints. At late post-vaccination timepoints, both infection-induced and vaccine-induced clones showed marked clonal contraction, consistent with waning T cell responses. In healthy vaccine recipients, vaccine-induced clones were almost all SARS-CoV-2 mono-reactive, with only 1 of 255 being cross-reactive with common cold coronaviruses.

The ViraFEST assay stimulated PBMC with viral peptide pools and then used TCR sequencing to identify antigen-specific CD4+ T cell clonotypes by expansion. After around eleven days of culture, CD4+ T cells were isolated with the EasySep CD4+ T cell isolation kit. Negative nucleocapsid antibody results before and after vaccination confirmed that the healthy vaccine recipients had no prior SARS-CoV-2 infection. Some 2.2 million PBMC per well were cultured in IMDM with around 5.3% human AB serum, 8.5 to 10 IU/ml IL-2 and gentamicin, plus 10 ug/ml peptides. Half of the culture medium was replaced with fresh IL-2-containing medium on days 3 and 7. Each peptide stimulation condition was cultured in triplicate wells unless otherwise noted. PBMC were separated from whole blood using Ficoll-Paque Plus gradient centrifugation and were then either cryopreserved at -140C or used fresh. The overlapping peptide pools covered the spike proteins of SARS-CoV-2 and of the common cold coronaviruses HCoV-NL63, HCoV-OC43 and HCoV-229E. The QIAamp micro DNA kit was used to extract genomic DNA from the cultured CD4+ T cells.

Libraries were built with the immunoSEQ multiplex PCR assay. TCR beta CDR3 sequencing was performed on DNA from the cultured, isolated CD4+ T cells. The paper's data handling went like this. Non-productive TCR sequences were discarded, and reads were trimmed to the CDR3 region, with only CDR3s of 7 or more amino acids retained. Antigen-specific clonotypes were identified with the MANAFEST web app by comparing expansion in peptide wells against reference cultures. For clones to be considered positive, expansion at FDR<0.05 versus reference and all other wells, an odds ratio above 5, and a frequency above 0.1% in two replicate wells were required. Clonotypes significantly expanded in SARS-CoV-2 spike wells and in at least one common cold coronavirus spike condition were defined as cross-reactive. Levenshtein distance calculated with the stringdist R package was used to assess CDR3 similarity, and unrooted trees were constructed with ape in R 3.6.1. TCRdb's version of the immuneACCESS table is confined to in-frame rearrangements and falls short of the full clone set. An unresolved V gene accounts for under half of the shortfall where checked; the remainder is of unknown origin. Clonal size and the V and J genes are those of that table, whereas D and trimming came from the DNA. The sample includes approximately 25,000 clones, with around 75% observed a single time. The ten largest clonotypes hold 22% of the sample.

About this clone: What antigen it recognizes has not been identified. No much larger clonotype is one base removed from it; base qualities were not supplied.

V was cut back by 0 bases and J by 13 bases, leaving a gap of 7 bases between them. The CDR3 starts with the cysteine, ends with the phenylalanine, and has 11 residues. The retained sequence is limited to the CDR3, 33 bases, with the frame set at the first base. CDR1 and CDR2 are read off the germline V gene as MNHEY and SVGAGI. The sequence is built from TRBV6-5 and TRBJ2-4; possibly the D gene is TRBD2, per 6 matching bases. This clonotype was sampled from a human donor who received a COVID-19 vaccine. The sample in question was CD4+ T cells from PBMCs cultured with HCoV-NL63 spike peptides, obtained before COVID-19 vaccination. The sample's cell subset or site label is to be understood as: HCoV-NL63 spike overlapping peptide pool stimulation. The nucleotides are TGTGCCAGCAGTTACTCTGGAGGGCAGTACTTC. The encoded protein is CASSYSGGQYF.